These 16 T cell receptor beta chains were all obtained from the same sample, sequenced in a study of blood T cell repertoires in COVID-19. Only in-frame clones appear in the TCRdb table, and some are missing; sequencing was by immunoSEQ multiplex PCR. The sample contains about 240,000 clones, approximately 86% of which appear only once. Sequenced input: peripheral blood. These receptors were obtained from a man aged 60 to 69 who had recovered from COVID-19.

The V gene is TRBV24-1, the J gene TRBJ2-2; 7 nucleotides match TRBD2. V shed 10 bases, J shed 0 bases, and the junction held 1 base outside the gene matches. The germline V gene has CDR1 KGHDR and CDR2 SFDVKD. The CDR3 is 13 amino acids. The CDR3 spells CATGGANTGELFF. Written as DNA, the CDR3 is TGTGCCACGGGAGGGGCGAACACCGGGGAGCTGTTTTTT.

The chain couples TRBV3-1 (or the pseudogene TRBV3-2) to TRBJ1-3; D is ambiguous. The V gene's germline CDR1 is LGHDT and CDR2 YNNKEL (reference sequence). The CDR3 is 16 amino acids. V lost 5 bases and J lost 0, with 14 bases in between. CDR3 DNA sequence: TGTGCCAGCAGCTCCTTTTTAAAGCTCTCTGGAAACACCATATATTTT. Protein sequence: CASSSFLKLSGNTIYF.

This clone was counted between two and nine times. The rearrangement uses TRBV28 and TRBJ1-2; D call uncertain. V was pared by 7 bases and J by 4 bases, with 13 bases between. This CDR3 comprises 13 residues. Germline assignment: CDR1 MDHEN and CDR2 SYDVKM. This CDR3 is CASIGSGGYGYTF. In DNA, the CDR3 is TGTGCCAGCATTGGTAGCGGAGGCTATGGCTACACCTTC.

This rearrangement joins TRBV3-1 (or the pseudogene TRBV3-2) to TRBJ2-6; 8 nucleotides align to TRBD2. V shed 3 bases and J 4 bases; nucleotides not matched to a gene: 14. The CDR3 sequence is 19 residues long. Per the germline V gene, CDR1 is LGHDT and CDR2 is YNNKEL (reference sequence). In DNA form, the CDR3 reads TGTGCCAGCAGCCAGAATCGGGGGGGGAATCGTCAAGGGGCCAACGTCCTGACTTTC. Encoded protein: CASSQNRGGNRQGANVLTF.

V gene TRBV19 combines with J gene TRBJ2-7, with 14 bases identical to TRBD2. The CDR3 is 14 residues long. The germline V gene encodes CDR1 LNHDA and CDR2 SQIVND (reference sequence). Germline trimming cut 5 bases from V and 7 bases from J; bases unmatched to any gene: 4. CDR3 nucleotide sequence: TGTGCCAGTAGTCCGCGGACTAGCGGGGGGGAGCAGTACTTC. Amino acids: CASSPRTSGGEQYF.

The J gene is TRBJ1-4, the V gene TRBV2; no firm D call. The CDR3 runs 12 residues. Germline CDR1 and CDR2: SNHLY and FYNNEI. V lost 6 bases and J lost 4, with 6 bases in between. For the CDR3, the DNA is TGTGCCAGCAGCGTAATTAATGAAAAACTGTTTTTT. It is translated as CASSVINEKLFF.

Worth noting for this clone: The same CDR3 is also encoded by other DNA sequences in this sample. V is TRBV19 and J is TRBJ1-5, with 9 bases that match TRBD1. V shed 5 bases and J 2 bases; nucleotides not matched to a gene: 4. There are 15 residues in the CDR3. From germline, CDR1 is LNHDA and CDR2 SQIVND (reference sequence). The DNA of the CDR3 is TGTGCCAGTAGTCCAACAGGGGGCGGCAATCAGCCCCAGCATTTT. Translating it yields CASSPTGGGNQPQHF.

The chain carries TRBV27 and TRBJ2-3; D may be TRBD2 (6 bases). V was cut by 2 bases and J by 4 bases, with 13 bases left in between. This CDR3 region has 15 residues. The germline gives CDR1 MNHEY, CDR2 SMNVEV (reference sequence). The DNA for the CDR3 is TGTGCCAGCAGTTTACCCTCGGGGGTGTCAGATACGCAGTATTTT. This sequence encodes CASSLPSGVSDTQYF.

The rearrangement uses TRBV30 and TRBJ2-2; weak D call: TRBD1 (6 bases). Germline assignment: CDR1 GTSNPN and CDR2 SVGIG (reference sequence). V lost 3 bases and J 6 bases, leaving 14 bases between the germline ends. The CDR3 is 14 residues long. DNA of the CDR3: TGTGCCTGGAGCTTGGGGGCATGGGCCGGGGAGCTGTTTTTT. It codes for CAWSLGAWAGELFF.

This chain uses TRBV2 with TRBJ2-1; D unclear. V dropped 6 bases and J dropped 4 bases, with 10 bases sitting between them. Germline assignment: CDR1 SNHLY and CDR2 FYNNEI. The CDR3 runs to 13 residues. Here the CDR3 DNA reads TGTGCCAGCAGGCGGATTGAATACAATGAGCAGTTCTTC. As protein: CASRRIEYNEQFF.

The chain joins TRBV4-2 to TRBJ1-3; D might be TRBD1 (5 bases). V lost 0 bases to trimming and J lost 6 bases, with 12 bases between them. CDR1 is LGHNA and CDR2 is YNFKEQ in the germline V gene. This CDR3 has 15 amino acids. The CDR3 DNA is TGTGCCAGCAGCCAAGAGTTAGGGGTCCAAAACACCATATATTTT. The encoded protein is CASSQELGVQNTIYF.

This sequence joins TRBV5-1 and TRBJ2-1, with D perhaps TRBD2 (6 bases). The CDR3 spans 14 residues. Germline V gene sequence: CDR1 SGHRS, CDR2 YFSETQ. V gave up 2 bases and J gave up 0 bases, with 6 bases separating them. CDR3 sequence reads: CASSFGSSYNEQFF. For the CDR3, the DNA is TGCGCCAGCAGCTTCGGGAGCTCCTACAATGAGCAGTTCTTC.

The chain has TRBV18 and TRBJ2-3; D gene ambiguous. Germline V lookup: CDR1 KGHSH, CDR2 LQKENI. The V and J ends lost 2 bases and 6 bases respectively, with 9 bases between them. CDR3 length: 13 residues. The CDR3 DNA follows: TGTGCCAGCTCACCAATCGTTCTCGATACGCAGTATTTT. Protein product: CASSPIVLDTQYF.

This chain connects TRBV24-1 to TRBJ2-3, with D uncertain. CDR1 is KGHDR, CDR2 SFDVKD, per germline. The ends were cut back, 4 bases at V and 6 bases at J, with 10 bases in the middle. The CDR3 has 13 amino acids. The CDR3 region is CATSEPRSDTQYF. The CDR3 DNA reads as TGTGCCACCAGTGAGCCGCGGTCCGATACGCAGTATTTT.

This clone appeared once. The CDR3 reads CASSQTGPRGEKLFF. The CDR3 nucleotides read TGTGCCAGCAGCCAAACCGGGCCCCGGGGTGAAAAACTGTTTTTT. This rearrangement joins TRBV3-1 (or the pseudogene TRBV3-2) to TRBJ1-4, with unresolved D. The CDR3 is made up of 15 amino acids. Germline V lookup: CDR1 LGHDT, CDR2 YNNKEL (reference sequence). Trimming stripped 2 bases from V and 7 bases from J, with 14 bases between.

The chain has TRBV19 and TRBJ1-5, with TRBD1 matching 7 bases. After removal of 6 bases from V and 0 bases from J, the junction contained 5 bases not matched to a gene. The germline V gene has CDR1 LNHDA and CDR2 SQIVND (reference sequence). The CDR3 spans 15 residues. For the CDR3, the DNA is TGTGCCAGTAGCCGGGACAGCCCTAGCAATCAGCCCCAGCATTTT. This gives the protein CASSRDSPSNQPQHF. Full variable domain (missing parts from reference TRBV19 and TRBJ1-5): DGGITQSPKYLFRKEGQNVTLSCEQNLNHDAMYWYRQDPGQGLRLIYYSQIVNDFQKGDIAEGYSVSREKKESFPLTVTSAQKNPTAFYLCASSRDSPSNQPQHFGDGTRLSIL.